The 29 T cell receptor beta chains below all came from one sample that was sequenced in a study of T cell changes during pregnancy in multiple sclerosis. Only in-frame clones appear in the TCRdb table, and some are missing; sequencing was by immunoSEQ multiplex PCR. The sample carries roughly 72,000 clones, 89% recorded once. Sample: peripheral blood, taken in the first trimester of pregnancy. These receptors all come from a female donor in good health, enrolled as a control in a pregnancy study.

The chain joins TRBV30 to TRBJ1-2, with TRBD1 matching over 9 bases. CDR1 GTSNPN and CDR2 SVGIG come from the germline V gene (reference sequence). CDR3 length: 13 amino acids. The J segment lost 9 bases and the V segment lost 5 bases, leaving 10 bases of the junction unmatched. This CDR3 is CAWQTGTGISYTF. The CDR3 region has the DNA TGTGCCTGGCAGACCGGGACAGGGATAAGCTACACCTTC. Together with reference TRBV30 and TRBJ1-2, the CDR3 gives the full variable domain: SQTIHQWPATLVQPVGSPLSLECTVEGTSNPNLYWYRQAAGRGLQLLFYSVGIGQISSEVPQNLSASRPQDRQFILSSKKLLLSDSGFYLCAWQTGTGISYTFGSGTRLTVV.

The V gene is TRBV28, the J gene TRBJ1-2; D unclear. The CDR3 runs 14 residues. V was shortened by 5 bases and J by 4 bases, with 14 bases between the two germline ends. CDR1 is MDHEN and CDR2 is SYDVKM in the germline V gene. The DNA of the CDR3 is TGTGCCAGCAGTCGGCCCACAGTCATCTATGGCTACACCTTC. Residues: CASSRPTVIYGYTF.

This chain joins TRBV19 and TRBJ1-3; D is uncertain. Per the germline V gene, CDR1 is LNHDA and CDR2 is SQIVND (reference sequence). This CDR3 has 15 amino acids. Between the trimmed V and J ends, which lost 5 bases and 4 bases, there was a span of 15 bases. CDR3 DNA sequence: TGTGCCAGTAGTTCGGCATGGGCCAGGGGAAACACCATATATTTT. The encoded protein is CASSSAWARGNTIYF.

CDR3 sequence: CASSQDSARGAYEQYF. In DNA, the CDR3 is TGCGCCAGCAGCCAAGATAGTGCCAGGGGTGCGTACGAGCAGTACTTC. The chain links TRBV4-1 to TRBJ2-7; D may be TRBD1 (6 bases). The CDR3 extends over 16 amino acids. The V gene lost 0 bases and the J gene lost 4 bases, with 16 bases spanning the gap. CDR1 is MGHRA and CDR2 is YSYEKL in the germline V gene.

V is TRBV4-1 and J is TRBJ1-1; D is unclear. Germline CDR1 is MGHRA and CDR2 is YSYEKL. The CDR3 is 13 amino acids. Deletions cut 4 bases from V and 2 bases from J, with 8 bases between. The chain's CDR3 is CASSPTVNTEAFF. The CDR3 nucleotides read TGCGCCAGCAGCCCAACAGTAAACACTGAAGCTTTCTTT.

The V and J genes are TRBV27 and TRBJ1-2; 7 bases fit TRBD1. Germline values: CDR1 MNHEY, CDR2 SMNVEV (reference sequence). This CDR3 has 15 residues. V lost 1 base to trimming and J lost 7 bases; unmatched junction nucleotides: 9. Here the CDR3 reads CASSLLPVTGFGYTF. The DNA for the CDR3 is TGTGCCAGCAGTTTATTACCGGTGACAGGGTTTGGCTACACCTTC.

The sample holds a few counts of this clone. The chain carries TRBV2 and TRBJ1-6; D is unclear. This CDR3 region has 13 residues. V lost 3 bases and J lost 9, with 9 bases in between. Germline CDR1 and CDR2: SNHLY and FYNNEI. CDR3 loop: CASSEGLGSPLHF. The CDR3, as DNA: TGTGCCAGCAGTGAGGGTCTAGGTTCACCCCTCCACTTT.

As to this clone: This sample also contains other DNA sequences that code for the same CDR3. The V and J genes are TRBV9 and TRBJ2-3; 8 bases map to TRBD1. CDR3 length: 15 residues. V was pared by 3 bases and J by 0 bases, with 3 bases of the junction left unmatched. Germline loops: CDR1 SGDLS, CDR2 YYNGEE. The CDR3 spells CASSGTGFSTDTQYF. Written as DNA, the CDR3 is TGTGCCAGCAGCGGGACAGGGTTCAGCACAGATACGCAGTATTTT.

The chain links TRBV6-5 to TRBJ2-3; D not resolved. Trimming took off 3 bases at V and 5 bases at J, with 12 bases between the two ends. The CDR3 is made up of 14 amino acids. Germline V CDR1 and CDR2: MNHEY, SVGAGI. DNA of the CDR3: TGTGCCAGCAGTTATGCCCTTCCAGGAGATACGCAGTATTTT. The encoded protein is CASSYALPGDTQYF.

This chain connects TRBV7-2 to TRBJ2-1; 9 nucleotides line up with TRBD2. Trimming took 7 bases from V and 3 from J; bases not matched to a gene: 10. The CDR3 is made up of 16 amino acids. Germline CDR1 is SGHTA and CDR2 is FQGNSA. The CDR3 loop reads CASIPSRRGGYNEQFF. The CDR3 DNA reads as TGTGCCAGCATCCCATCACGGCGGGGGGGCTACAATGAGCAGTTCTTC. The full variable domain, rest sourced from reference TRBV7-2 and TRBJ2-1, is GAGVSQSPSNKVTEKGKDVELRCDPISGHTALYWYRQSLGQGLEFLIYFQGNSAPDKSGLPSDRFSAERTGGSVSTLTIQRTQQEDSAVYLCASIPSRRGGYNEQFFGPGTRLTVL.

This chain uses TRBV27 with TRBJ1-3, with D unresolved. Between the trimmed V and J ends, which lost 4 bases and 8 bases, there was a span of 6 bases. Germline CDR1 is MNHEY and CDR2 is SMNVEV (reference sequence). The CDR3 loop spans 11 amino acids. The CDR3 protein is CASSYLDTIYF. CDR3 DNA sequence: TGTGCCAGCAGTTACCTAGACACCATATATTTT.

This CDR3 is CAISAPSGGISYEQYF. The CDR3, as DNA: TGTGCCATCAGTGCACCTAGCGGGGGGATCTCCTACGAGCAGTACTTC. The chain employs TRBV10-3 and TRBJ2-7, with 11 bases aligning to TRBD2. The junction had 5 bases not matched to a gene; V was cut back by 4 bases and J by 0 bases. From germline, CDR1 is ENHRY and CDR2 SYGVKD. The CDR3 length is 16 residues.

The rearrangement joins TRBV5-1 to TRBJ1-1, with D perhaps TRBD1 (6 bases). This CDR3 comprises 13 residues. V lost 7 bases and J lost 5, with 15 bases in between. CDR1 is SGHRS, CDR2 YFSETQ, per germline. The CDR3 is CASRDTLGTEAFF. CDR3 bases: TGCGCCAGCCGGGACACGCTAGGTACTGAAGCTTTCTTT.

The table lists this clone with a count of one. The V call is TRBV7-2, the J call TRBJ1-2, with 9 bases that match TRBD1. This CDR3 region has 14 residues. J lost 7 bases, V lost 6 bases, and 9 bases had no gene match. The germline CDR1 and CDR2 sequences are SGHTA and FQGNSA. CDR3 loop: CASSQQGALGGYTF. The CDR3 coding sequence is TGTGCCAGCAGTCAACAGGGGGCGCTAGGTGGCTACACCTTC.

The rearrangement uses TRBV18 and TRBJ2-3; 8 bases agree with TRBD1. With 3 bases clipped from V and 1 base from J, the junction kept 3 bases outside the gene matches. This CDR3 has 15 residues. Germline V gives CDR1 KGHSH, CDR2 LQKENI. As DNA, the CDR3 is TGTGCCAGCTCACCGGGACAGGTGGGCACAGATACGCAGTATTTT. Its protein product is CASSPGQVGTDTQYF.

This chain joins TRBV27 and TRBJ2-1; D perhaps matches TRBD2 (6 bases). CDR1 and CDR2 from the germline V gene are MNHEY and SMNVEV (reference sequence). Trimming removed 1 base at V and 4 bases at J, with 17 bases between. This CDR3 spans 17 amino acids. The CDR3 sequence: CASSLFASVGLYNEQFF. The CDR3 DNA reads as TGTGCCAGCAGTTTATTTGCTAGCGTAGGGCTGTACAATGAGCAGTTCTTC.

The chain carries TRBV7-2 and TRBJ2-3; D is undetermined. V lost 4 bases, J lost 4 bases, and 6 bases lay in between. CDR1 is SGHTA and CDR2 is FQGNSA in the germline V gene. This CDR3 comprises 12 residues. The CDR3 region has the DNA TGTGCCAGCAGCTCCTTAGCAGATACGCAGTATTTT. This gives the protein CASSSLADTQYF.

The rearrangement links TRBV18 to TRBJ1-2; weak D call: TRBD1 (6 bases). Trimming took 4 bases from V and 0 from J, leaving 15 bases between them. The germline CDR1 and CDR2 sequences are KGHSH and LQKENI. The CDR3 is 16 residues long. This CDR3 is CASSHPTGITNYGYTF. The CDR3 DNA reads as TGTGCCAGCTCACACCCGACAGGAATAACTAACTATGGCTACACCTTC.

The chain uses TRBV19 and TRBJ1-2; 7 nucleotides agree with TRBD1. CDR3 length: 14 amino acids. V gave up 2 bases and J gave up 4 bases; unmatched junction bases: 4. CDR1 is LNHDA and CDR2 is SQIVND in the germline V gene (reference sequence). This CDR3 is CASSIQGQLYGYTF. CDR3 nucleotide sequence: TGTGCCAGTAGTATACAGGGACAGCTCTATGGCTACACCTTC.

The chain couples TRBV5-1 to TRBJ2-7; TRBD1 matches at 11 bases. The CDR3 loop spans 14 amino acids. In germline, CDR1 is SGHRS, CDR2 YFSETQ. Germline trimming cut 3 bases from V and 2 bases from J; bases unmatched to any gene: 1. CDR3 DNA sequence: TGCGCCAGCAGCTCGGGACAGGGGGCCTACGAGCAGTACTTC. Amino acid sequence: CASSSGQGAYEQYF.

The chain carries TRBV2 and TRBJ1-4; no reliable D call. Trimming shortened V by 6 bases and J by 5 bases, and 13 bases separated the two germline ends. Germline lookup yields CDR1 SNHLY and CDR2 FYNNEI. The length of the CDR3 is 14 residues. The chain's CDR3 is CASRMDLENEKLFF. The CDR3 region has the DNA TGTGCCAGCAGGATGGACTTGGAGAATGAAAAACTGTTTTTT.

The chain has TRBV5-1 and TRBJ1-3; D not resolved. The germline CDR1 and CDR2 sequences are SGHRS and YFSETQ. Trimming removed 4 bases from V and 3 bases from J, with 17 bases in between. The CDR3 is 16 amino acids. The CDR3 region has the DNA TGCGCCAGCAGCCCGGGCGCTGGAGGACTTGGAAACACCATATATTTT. Its protein is CASSPGAGGLGNTIYF.

The V and J genes are TRBV4-1 and TRBJ1-5; 10 positions agree with TRBD1. Looked up from germline, CDR1 is MGHRA and CDR2 is YSYEKL. The CDR3 sequence is 15 residues long. Unmatched junction bases numbered 3, after V lost 4 bases and J lost 3 bases. The chain's CDR3 is CASSPGTGVNQPQHF. The CDR3 nucleotides read TGCGCCAGCAGCCCGGGGACAGGGGTCAATCAGCCCCAGCATTTT.

The V call is TRBV18, the J call TRBJ2-7; 7 bases line up with TRBD1. CDR3 length equals 12 residues. From germline, CDR1 is KGHSH and CDR2 LQKENI. Unmatched junction bases numbered 2, after V lost 4 bases and J lost 5 bases. The CDR3 region is CASSLDRDEQYF. The CDR3 DNA reads TGTGCCAGCTCACTCGACAGGGACGAGCAGTACTTC. The entire variable domain, with the rest obtained from reference TRBV18 and TRBJ2-7, is as follows: NAGVMQNPRHLVRRRGQEARLRCSPMKGHSHVYWYRQLPEEGLKFMVYLQKENIIDESGMPKERFSAEFPKEGPSILRIQQVVRGDSAAYFCASSLDRDEQYFGPGTRLTVT.

In this sample, this clone turned up a few times. The genes are TRBV19 and TRBJ1-1; D not resolved. Germline V CDR1 and CDR2: LNHDA, SQIVND (reference sequence). Trimming stripped 4 bases from V and 1 base from J, with 7 bases between. The CDR3 covers 13 residues. The CDR3 sequence: CASSTPGNTEAFF. As DNA, the CDR3 is TGTGCCAGTAGTACCCCGGGGAACACTGAAGCTTTCTTT.

The chain combines TRBV7-2 with TRBJ2-1; 9 bases match TRBD2. Per germline, CDR1 SGHTA and CDR2 FQGNSA. V trimming: 3 bases; J trimming: 9 bases; junction bases outside the gene matches: 6. CDR3 length: 14 amino acids. CDR3 DNA: TGTGCCAGCAGCTTGGGACTAGCCGCCAGTGAGCAGTTCTTC. Its protein product is CASSLGLAASEQFF. The whole variable domain, filled in from reference TRBV7-2 and TRBJ2-1, reads GAGVSQSPSNKVTEKGKDVELRCDPISGHTALYWYRQSLGQGLEFLIYFQGNSAPDKSGLPSDRFSAERTGGSVSTLTIQRTQQEDSAVYLCASSLGLAASEQFFGPGTRLTVL.

This clone was picked up one time. The chain employs TRBV6-1 and TRBJ2-1; 9 nucleotides line up with TRBD1. The CDR3 is 15 residues long. Trimming at V came to 7 bases and at J to 4 bases, leaving 8 bases not matched to a gene. Germline CDR1 is MNHNS and CDR2 is SASEGT. In DNA, the CDR3 is TGTGCCAGCACCAAGGACAGGGGACGGTACAATGAGCAGTTCTTC. This sequence encodes CASTKDRGRYNEQFF.

The chain uses TRBV5-1 and TRBJ2-7, with D perhaps TRBD1 (6 bases). CDR1 is SGHRS and CDR2 is YFSETQ in the germline V gene. The CDR3 spans 15 residues. Between the trimmed V and J ends, which lost 0 bases and 4 bases, there was a span of 14 bases. In nucleotides, the CDR3 is TGCGCCAGCAGCTTGGAAGGGCAGGGGTCGTACGAGCAGTACTTC. Its protein product is CASSLEGQGSYEQYF. The variable domain in full, completed from reference TRBV5-1 and TRBJ2-7, reads KAGVTQTPRYLIKTRGQQVTLSCSPISGHRSVSWYQQTPGQGLQFLFEYFSETQRNKGNFPGRFSGRQFSNSRSEMNVSTLELGDSALYLCASSLEGQGSYEQYFGPGTRLTVT.

The chain couples TRBV10-3 to TRBJ2-7, with TRBD2 matching 7 bases. Germline assignment: CDR1 ENHRY and CDR2 SYGVKD. Trimming took 9 bases from V and 3 from J; bases not matched to a gene: 5. The CDR3 totals 12 residues. CDR3 nucleotide sequence: TGTGCCATTACTGGGGGGGGCTACGAGCAGTACTTC. It translates to CAITGGGYEQYF.